This T cell receptor (beta chain) was recorded in a study of T cells after yellow fever vaccination. Study-level points and caveats: In post-booster samples, most primary-vaccination clones reappeared (around 95% CD4, 70% to 90% CD8).

A 5'RACE template-switching step, the method used to make TCR cDNA, added a universal primer site and UMIs. From the 5' RACE reads, TCRdb called clonotypes with MiXCR, one entry per CDR3 protein. This sample has 150,000 to 200,000 distinct CDR3 sequences, with 6.2% found just once. This clonotype was found many times. What it binds is not known. The germline V gene encodes CDR1 ENHRY and CDR2 SYGVKD. Trimming shortened V by 6 bases and J by 2 bases, and 12 bases separated the two germline ends. This CDR3 contains 14 residues. The chain combines TRBV10-3 with TRBJ2-3, with unresolved D. The clonotype originates from a man younger than 30 who received the YFV17D yellow fever vaccine. The sequences come from CD4+ T cells sorted from PBMCs, collected on the day of the first yellow fever vaccination. Here the CDR3 reads CAIRRRLVTDTQYF. The CDR3 coding sequence is TGTGCCATCAGAAGAAGACTGGTCACAGATACGCAGTATTTT.